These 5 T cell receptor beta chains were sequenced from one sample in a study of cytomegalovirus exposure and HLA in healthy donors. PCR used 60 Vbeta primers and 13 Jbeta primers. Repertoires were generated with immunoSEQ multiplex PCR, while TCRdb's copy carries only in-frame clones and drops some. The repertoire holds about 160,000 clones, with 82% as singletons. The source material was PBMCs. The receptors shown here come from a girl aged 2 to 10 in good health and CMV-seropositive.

The CDR3 loop is CAWSFRGRYSGNTIYF. The DNA of the CDR3 is TGTGCCTGGAGTTTCAGGGGGCGATACTCTGGAAACACCATATATTTT. The chain uses TRBV30 and TRBJ1-3; 8 nucleotides match TRBD1. The V gene end was trimmed by 2 bases and the J gene end by 0 bases; junction bases not matched to a gene: 6. CDR3 length equals 16 residues. Germline V gives CDR1 GTSNPN, CDR2 SVGIG (reference sequence).

CDR3 protein: CASSTIAGDTYNEQFF. CDR3 in DNA: TGTGCCAGCAGCACAATAGCGGGGGATACCTACAATGAGCAGTTCTTC. J is TRBJ2-1 and V is TRBV5-6; TRBD2 agrees at 9 bases. V shed 4 bases, J shed 2 bases, and the junction held 7 bases outside the gene matches. The CDR3 has 16 residues. Germline V lookup: CDR1 SGHDT, CDR2 YYEEEE.

CDR3 sequence (DNA): TGTGCCAGCAGCCCCCCAGGGACAGGGAAAGAGACCCAGTACTTC. This encodes CASSPPGTGKETQYF. The J gene is TRBJ2-5, the V gene TRBV11-3, with 9 positions matching TRBD1. From germline, CDR1 is SGHNT and CDR2 YENEEA. The CDR3 sequence is 15 residues long. After removal of 5 bases from V and 3 bases from J, the junction contained 7 bases not matched to a gene.

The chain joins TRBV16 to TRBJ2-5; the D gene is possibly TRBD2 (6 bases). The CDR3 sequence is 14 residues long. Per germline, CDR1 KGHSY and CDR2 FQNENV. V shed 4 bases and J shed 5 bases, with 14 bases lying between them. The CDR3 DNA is TGTGCCAGCAGCCCAGCCGGAGGGTGGGAGACCCAGTACTTC. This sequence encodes CASSPAGGWETQYF.

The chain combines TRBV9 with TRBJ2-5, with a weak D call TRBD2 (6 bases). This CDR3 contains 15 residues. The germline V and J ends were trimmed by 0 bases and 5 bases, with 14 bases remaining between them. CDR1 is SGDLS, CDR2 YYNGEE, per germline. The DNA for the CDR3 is TGTGCCAGCAGCGTAGGGGTCGGGAGCCGGGAGACCCAGTACTTC. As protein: CASSVGVGSRETQYF. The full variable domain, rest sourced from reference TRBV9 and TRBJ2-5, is DSGVTQTPKHLITATGQRVTLRCSPRSGDLSVYWYQQSLDQGLQFLIQYYNGEERAKGNILERFSAQQFPDLHSELNLSSLELGDSALYFCASSVGVGSRETQYFGPGTRLLVL.